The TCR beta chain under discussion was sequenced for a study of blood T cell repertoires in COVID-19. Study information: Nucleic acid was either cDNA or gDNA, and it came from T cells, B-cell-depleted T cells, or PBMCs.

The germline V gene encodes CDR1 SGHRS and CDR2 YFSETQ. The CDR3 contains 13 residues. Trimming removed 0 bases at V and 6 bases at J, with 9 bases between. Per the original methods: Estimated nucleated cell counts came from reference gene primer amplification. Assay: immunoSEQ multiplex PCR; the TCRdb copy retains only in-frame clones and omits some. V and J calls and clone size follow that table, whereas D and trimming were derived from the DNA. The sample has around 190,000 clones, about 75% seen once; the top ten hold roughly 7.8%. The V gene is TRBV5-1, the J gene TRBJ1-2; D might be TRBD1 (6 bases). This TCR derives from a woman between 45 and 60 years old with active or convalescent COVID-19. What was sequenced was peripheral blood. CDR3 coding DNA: TGCGCCAGCAGCTTGGGGACAGAGCATGGCTACACCTTC. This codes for CASSLGTEHGYTF.